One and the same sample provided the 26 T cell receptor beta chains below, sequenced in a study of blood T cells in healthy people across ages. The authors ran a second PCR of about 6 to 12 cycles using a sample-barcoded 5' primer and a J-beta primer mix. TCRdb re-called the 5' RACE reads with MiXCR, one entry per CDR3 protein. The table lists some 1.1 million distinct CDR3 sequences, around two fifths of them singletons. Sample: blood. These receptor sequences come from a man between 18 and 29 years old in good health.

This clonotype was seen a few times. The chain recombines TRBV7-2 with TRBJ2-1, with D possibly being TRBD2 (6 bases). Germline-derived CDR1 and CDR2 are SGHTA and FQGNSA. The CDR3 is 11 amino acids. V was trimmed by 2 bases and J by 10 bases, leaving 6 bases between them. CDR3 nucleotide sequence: TGTGCCAGCAGCTTACTAGCGGAGCAGTTCTTC. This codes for CASSLLAEQFF.

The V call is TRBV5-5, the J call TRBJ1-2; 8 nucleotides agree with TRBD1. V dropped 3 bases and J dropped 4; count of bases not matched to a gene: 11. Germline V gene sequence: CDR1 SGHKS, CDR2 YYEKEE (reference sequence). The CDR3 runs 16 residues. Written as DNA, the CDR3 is TGTGCCAGCAGCTCCGACCACAGGGGGAAACCCTATGGCTACACCTTC. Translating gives CASSSDHRGKPYGYTF.

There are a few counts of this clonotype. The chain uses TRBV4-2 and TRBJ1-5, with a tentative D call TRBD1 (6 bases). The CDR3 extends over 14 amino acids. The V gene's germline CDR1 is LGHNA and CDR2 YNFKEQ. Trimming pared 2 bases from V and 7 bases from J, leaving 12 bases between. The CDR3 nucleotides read TGTGCCAGCAGCCAACACAGGGTCCGCCAGCCCCAGCATTTT. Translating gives CASSQHRVRQPQHF.

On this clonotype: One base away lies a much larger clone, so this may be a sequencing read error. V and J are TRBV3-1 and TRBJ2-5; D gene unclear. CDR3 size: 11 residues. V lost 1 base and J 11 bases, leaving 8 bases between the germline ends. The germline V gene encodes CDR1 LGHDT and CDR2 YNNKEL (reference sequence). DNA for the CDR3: TGTGCCAGCAGCCAAGTCCATGAGCAGTACTTC. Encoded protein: CASSQVHEQYF.

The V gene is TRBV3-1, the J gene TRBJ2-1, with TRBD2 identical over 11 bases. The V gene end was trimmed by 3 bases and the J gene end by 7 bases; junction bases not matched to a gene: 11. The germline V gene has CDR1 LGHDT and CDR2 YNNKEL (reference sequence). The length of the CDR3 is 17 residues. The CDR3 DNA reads TGTGCCAGCAGCCATGCTGCGGGACTAGCGGTAATTAATGAGCAGTTCTTC. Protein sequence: CASSHAAGLAVINEQFF.

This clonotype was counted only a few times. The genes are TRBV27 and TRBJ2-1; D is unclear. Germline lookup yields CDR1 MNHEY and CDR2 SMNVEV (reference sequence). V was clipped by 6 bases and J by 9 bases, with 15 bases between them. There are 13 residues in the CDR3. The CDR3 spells CASSSTESGEQFF. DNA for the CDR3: TGTGCCAGCAGCTCAACAGAGTCCGGTGAGCAGTTCTTC.

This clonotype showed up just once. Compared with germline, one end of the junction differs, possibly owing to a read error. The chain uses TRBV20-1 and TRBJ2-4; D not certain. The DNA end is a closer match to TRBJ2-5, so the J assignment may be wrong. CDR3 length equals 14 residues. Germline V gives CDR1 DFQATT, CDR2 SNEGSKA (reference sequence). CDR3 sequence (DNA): TGCAGTCCTAGAGATGGCAGGAACCAAGAGACCCAGTACTTC. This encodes CSPRDGRNQETQYF.

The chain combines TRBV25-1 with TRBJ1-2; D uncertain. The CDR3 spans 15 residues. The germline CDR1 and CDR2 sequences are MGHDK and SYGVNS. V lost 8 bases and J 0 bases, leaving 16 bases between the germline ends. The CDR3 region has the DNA TGTGCCAGCTTTGGGAGGCAGGAGCCTAACTATGGCTACACCTTC. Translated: CASFGRQEPNYGYTF.

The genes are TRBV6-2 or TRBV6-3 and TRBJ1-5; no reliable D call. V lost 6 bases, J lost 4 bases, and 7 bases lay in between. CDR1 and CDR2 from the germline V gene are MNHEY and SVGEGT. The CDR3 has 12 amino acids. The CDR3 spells CASRERNQPQHF. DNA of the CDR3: TGTGCCAGCAGGGAGCGAAATCAGCCCCAGCATTTT.

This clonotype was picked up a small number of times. In DNA form, the CDR3 reads TGCGCCAGCAGCTTAGGGACCTATCAGGGGGCGGCTGAAGCTTTCTTT. Translating gives CASSLGTYQGAAEAFF. The rearrangement joins TRBV5-1 to TRBJ1-1; TRBD1 aligns across 8 bases. Germline V lookup: CDR1 SGHRS, CDR2 YFSETQ. CDR3 length: 16 residues. Trimming at V came to 2 bases and at J to 6 bases, leaving 12 bases not matched to a gene.

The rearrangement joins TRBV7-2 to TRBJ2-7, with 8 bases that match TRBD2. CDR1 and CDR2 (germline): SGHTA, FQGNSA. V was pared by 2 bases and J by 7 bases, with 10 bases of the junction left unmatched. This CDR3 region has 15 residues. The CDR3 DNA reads TGTGCCAGCAGCTTATCCAGCGGGGGATACAATGAGCAGTACTTC. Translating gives CASSLSSGGYNEQYF.

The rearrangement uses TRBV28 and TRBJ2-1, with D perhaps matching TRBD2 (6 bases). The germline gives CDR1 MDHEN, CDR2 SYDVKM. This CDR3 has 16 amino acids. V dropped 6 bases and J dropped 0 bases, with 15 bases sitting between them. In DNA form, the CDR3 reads TGTGCCAGCAGGGGGGGTTTTGGGAGCTCCTACAATGAGCAGTTCTTC. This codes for CASRGGFGSSYNEQFF.

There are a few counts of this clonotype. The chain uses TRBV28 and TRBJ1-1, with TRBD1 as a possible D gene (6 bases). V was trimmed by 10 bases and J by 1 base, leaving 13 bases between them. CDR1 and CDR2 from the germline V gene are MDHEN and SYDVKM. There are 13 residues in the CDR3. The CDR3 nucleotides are TGTGCCAATTCGGACAGAGAGAACACTGAAGCTTTCTTT. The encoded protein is CANSDRENTEAFF. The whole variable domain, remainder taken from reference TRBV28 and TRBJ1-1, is DVKVTQSSRYLVKRTGEKVFLECVQDMDHENMFWYRQDPGLGLRLIYFSYDVKMKEKGDIPEGYSVSREKKERFSLILESASTNQTSMYLCANSDRENTEAFFGQGTRLTVV.

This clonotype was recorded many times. The DNA of the CDR3 is TGCGCCAGCAGCCCCCGGCCCTCGGATACGCAGTATTTT. Its protein product is CASSPRPSDTQYF. The chain combines TRBV4-1 with TRBJ2-3, with D unresolved. Trimming took 4 bases from V and 6 from J, leaving 11 bases between them. The CDR3 covers 13 residues. Germline V CDR1 and CDR2: MGHRA, YSYEKL.

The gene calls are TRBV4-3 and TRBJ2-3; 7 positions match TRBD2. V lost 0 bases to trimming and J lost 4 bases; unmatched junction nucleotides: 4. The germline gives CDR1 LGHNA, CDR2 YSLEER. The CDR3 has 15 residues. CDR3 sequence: CASSQDNGGADTQYF. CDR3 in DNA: TGCGCCAGCAGCCAAGATAATGGGGGGGCAGATACGCAGTATTTT.

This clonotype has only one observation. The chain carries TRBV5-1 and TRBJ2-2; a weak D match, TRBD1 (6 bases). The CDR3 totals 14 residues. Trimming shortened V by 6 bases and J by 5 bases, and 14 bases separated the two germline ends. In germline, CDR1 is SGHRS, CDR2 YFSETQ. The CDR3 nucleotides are TGCGCCAGCAAACAGGGTTGGGAAACCGGGGAGCTGTTTTTT. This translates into CASKQGWETGELFF. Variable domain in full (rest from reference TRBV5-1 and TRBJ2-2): KAGVTQTPRYLIKTRGQQVTLSCSPISGHRSVSWYQQTPGQGLQFLFEYFSETQRNKGNFPGRFSGRQFSNSRSEMNVSTLELGDSALYLCASKQGWETGELFFGEGSRLTVL.

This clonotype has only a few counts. The DNA of the CDR3 is TGTGCCAGCAGCCTCCTAGGGCAGGGGTCGGGTGAAAAACTGTTTTTT. It is translated as CASSLLGQGSGEKLFF. V and J are TRBV25-1 and TRBJ1-4; tentative D call: TRBD1 (6 bases). From germline, CDR1 is MGHDK and CDR2 SYGVNS. Trimming removed 6 bases from V and 7 bases from J, with 21 bases in between. The CDR3 runs to 16 residues.

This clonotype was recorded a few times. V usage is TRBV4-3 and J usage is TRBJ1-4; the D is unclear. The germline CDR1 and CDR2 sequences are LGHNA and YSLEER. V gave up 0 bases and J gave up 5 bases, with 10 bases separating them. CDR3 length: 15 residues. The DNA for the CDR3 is TGCGCCAGCAGCCAAGACACGGGCCAAAATGAAAAACTGTTTTTT. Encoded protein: CASSQDTGQNEKLFF.

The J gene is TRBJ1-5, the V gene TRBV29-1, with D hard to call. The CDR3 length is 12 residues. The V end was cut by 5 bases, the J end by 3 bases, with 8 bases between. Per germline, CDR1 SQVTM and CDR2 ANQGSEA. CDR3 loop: CSVRTANQPQHF. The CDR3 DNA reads TGCAGCGTTAGGACGGCCAATCAGCCCCAGCATTTT.

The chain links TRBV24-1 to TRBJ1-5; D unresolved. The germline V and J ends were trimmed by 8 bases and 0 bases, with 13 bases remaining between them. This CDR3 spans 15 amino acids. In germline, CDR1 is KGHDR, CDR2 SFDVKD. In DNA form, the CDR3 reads TGTGCCACCATCCCCTTATGGGGTAGCAATCAGCCCCAGCATTTT. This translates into CATIPLWGSNQPQHF.

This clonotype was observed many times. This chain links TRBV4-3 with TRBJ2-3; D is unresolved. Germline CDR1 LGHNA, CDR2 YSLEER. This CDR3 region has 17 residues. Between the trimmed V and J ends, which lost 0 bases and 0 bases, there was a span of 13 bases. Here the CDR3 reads CASSQDPPVTSTDTQYF. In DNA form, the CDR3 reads TGCGCCAGCAGCCAAGATCCCCCAGTTACTAGCACAGATACGCAGTATTTT.

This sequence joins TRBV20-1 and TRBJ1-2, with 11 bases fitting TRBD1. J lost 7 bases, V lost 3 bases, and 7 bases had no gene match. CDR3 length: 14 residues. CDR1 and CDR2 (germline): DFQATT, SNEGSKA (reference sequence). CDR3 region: CSASGQGASGGYTF. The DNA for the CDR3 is TGCAGTGCTAGTGGACAGGGGGCATCGGGTGGCTACACCTTC.

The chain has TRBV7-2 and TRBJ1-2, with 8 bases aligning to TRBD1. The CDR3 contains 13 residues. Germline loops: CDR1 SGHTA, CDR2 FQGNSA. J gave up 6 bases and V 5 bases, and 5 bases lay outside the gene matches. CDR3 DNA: TGTGCCAGCAGCGACAGGGGAACGGATGGCTACACCTTC. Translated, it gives CASSDRGTDGYTF.

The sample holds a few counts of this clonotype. The CDR3 coding sequence is TGTGCCAGCAGTTCGCGCTCTCGCACAGATACGCAGTATTTT. As protein: CASSSRSRTDTQYF. J is TRBJ2-3 and V is TRBV6-5, with D unresolved. Germline CDR1 is MNHEY and CDR2 is SVGAGI. This CDR3 is built from 14 residues. V shed 4 bases and J shed 1 base, with 9 bases lying between them.

The CDR3 here is CASKGAGRTYNEQFF. CDR3 nucleotide sequence: TGTGCCAGCAAGGGGGCCGGAAGGACTTACAATGAGCAGTTCTTC. V usage is TRBV27 and J usage is TRBJ2-1, with 7 bases fitting TRBD1. Germline CDR1 is MNHEY and CDR2 is SMNVEV (reference sequence). The CDR3 runs 15 residues. V gave up 7 bases and J gave up 4 bases; unmatched junction bases: 10.

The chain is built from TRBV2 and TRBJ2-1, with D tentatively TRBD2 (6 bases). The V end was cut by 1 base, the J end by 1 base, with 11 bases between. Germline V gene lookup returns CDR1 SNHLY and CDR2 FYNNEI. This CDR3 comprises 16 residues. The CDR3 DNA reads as TGTGCCAGCAGTGAAGGTGGGGGGATTTCCTACAATGAGCAGTTCTTC. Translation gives CASSEGGGISYNEQFF.